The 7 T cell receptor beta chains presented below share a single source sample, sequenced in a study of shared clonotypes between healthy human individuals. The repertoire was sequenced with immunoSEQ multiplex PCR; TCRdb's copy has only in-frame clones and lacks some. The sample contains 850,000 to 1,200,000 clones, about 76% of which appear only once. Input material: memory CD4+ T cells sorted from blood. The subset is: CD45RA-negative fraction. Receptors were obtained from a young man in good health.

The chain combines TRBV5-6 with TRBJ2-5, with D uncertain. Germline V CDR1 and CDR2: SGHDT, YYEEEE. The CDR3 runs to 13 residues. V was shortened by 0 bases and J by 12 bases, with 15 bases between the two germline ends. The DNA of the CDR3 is TGTGCCAGCAGCTTGGTGGGCGGCCCTCTGGAGTACTTC. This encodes CASSLVGGPLEYF. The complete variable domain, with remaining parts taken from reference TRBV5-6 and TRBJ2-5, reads DAGVTQSPTHLIKTRGQQVTLRCSPKSGHDTVSWYQQALGQGPQFIFQYYEEEERQRGNFPDRFSGHQFPNYSSELNVNALLLGDSALYLCASSLVGGPLEYFGPGTRLLVL.

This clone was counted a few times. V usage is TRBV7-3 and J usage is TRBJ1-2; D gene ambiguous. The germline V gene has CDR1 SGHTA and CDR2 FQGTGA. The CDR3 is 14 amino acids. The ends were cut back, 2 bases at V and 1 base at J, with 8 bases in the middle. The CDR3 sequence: CASSLGSINYGYTF. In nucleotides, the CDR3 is TGTGCCAGCAGCTTAGGGTCGATTAACTATGGCTACACCTTC.

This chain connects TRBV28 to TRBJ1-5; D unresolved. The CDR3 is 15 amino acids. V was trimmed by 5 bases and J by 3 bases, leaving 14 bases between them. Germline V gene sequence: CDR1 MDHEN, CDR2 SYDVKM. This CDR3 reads CASSRAMVLNQPQHF. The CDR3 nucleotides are TGTGCCAGCAGTCGAGCTATGGTCCTCAATCAGCCCCAGCATTTT.

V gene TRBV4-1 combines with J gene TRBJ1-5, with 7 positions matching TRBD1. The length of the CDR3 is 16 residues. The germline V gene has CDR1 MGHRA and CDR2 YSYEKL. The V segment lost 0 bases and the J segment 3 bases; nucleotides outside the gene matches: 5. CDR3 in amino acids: CASSQELTGANQPQHF. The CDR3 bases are TGCGCCAGCAGCCAAGAACTAACAGGGGCCAATCAGCCCCAGCATTTT.

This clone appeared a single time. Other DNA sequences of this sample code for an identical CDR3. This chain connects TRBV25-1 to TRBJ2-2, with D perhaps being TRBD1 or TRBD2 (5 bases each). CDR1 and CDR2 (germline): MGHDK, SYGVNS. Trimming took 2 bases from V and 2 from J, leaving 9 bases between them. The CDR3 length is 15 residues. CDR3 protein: CASSERGANTGELFF. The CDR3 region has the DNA TGTGCCAGCAGTGAAAGAGGGGCAAACACCGGGGAGCTGTTTTTT.

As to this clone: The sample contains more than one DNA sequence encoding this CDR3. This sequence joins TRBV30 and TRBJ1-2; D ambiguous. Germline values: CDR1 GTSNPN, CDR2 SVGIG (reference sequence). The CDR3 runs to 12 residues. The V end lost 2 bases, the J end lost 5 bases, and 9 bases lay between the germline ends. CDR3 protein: CAWSLTGYGYTF. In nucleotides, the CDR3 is TGTGCCTGGAGTCTGACCGGGTATGGCTACACCTTC.

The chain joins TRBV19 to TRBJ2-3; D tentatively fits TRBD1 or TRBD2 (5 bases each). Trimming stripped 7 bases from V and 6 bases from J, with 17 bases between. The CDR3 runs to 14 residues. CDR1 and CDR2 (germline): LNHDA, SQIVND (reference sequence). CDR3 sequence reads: CASKLGVASDTQYF. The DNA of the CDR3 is TGTGCCAGTAAATTGGGGGTAGCTAGTGATACGCAGTATTTT.